This T cell receptor (beta chain) emerged from a study of CD8+ T cells in alopecia areata. In this sample, this clone turned up a few times. Treatment given: oral pan-JAK inhibitor, 5-10 mg twice daily. Extraction and reverse transcription of RNA yielded cDNA as the sequencing template. Only in-frame clones appear in the TCRdb table, and some are missing; sequencing was by immunoSEQ multiplex PCR. The sample carries 90,000 or so clones, 44% recorded once. This sequence was found in a human donor with alopecia areata. The source material was CD8+ T cells sorted from blood, sampled at week 24, from a patient treated with tofacitinib.

The CDR3 nucleotides read TGTGCCAGCAGCTTAGCGCCCCTCTACGAGCAGTACTTC. Translated, it gives CASSLAPLYEQYF. The rearrangement uses TRBV7-6 and TRBJ2-7; D gene ambiguous. Trimming took 0 bases from V and 3 from J, leaving 6 bases between them. This CDR3 comprises 13 residues. Germline V lookup: CDR1 SGHVS, CDR2 FNYEAQ. Looking up the rest from reference TRBV7-6 and TRBJ2-7 gives the full variable domain: GAGVSQSPRYKVTKRGQDVALRCDPISGHVSLYWYRQALGQGPEFLTYFNYEAQQDKSGLPNDRFSAERPEGSISTLTIQRTEQRDSAMYRCASSLAPLYEQYFGPGTRLTVT.